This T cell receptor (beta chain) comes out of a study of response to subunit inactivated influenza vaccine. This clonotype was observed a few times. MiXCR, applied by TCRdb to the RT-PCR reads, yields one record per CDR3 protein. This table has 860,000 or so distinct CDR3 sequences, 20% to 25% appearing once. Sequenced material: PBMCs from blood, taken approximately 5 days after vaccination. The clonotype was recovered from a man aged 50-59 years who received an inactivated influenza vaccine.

The chain's CDR3 is CATSRAGPNTGELFF. In DNA form, the CDR3 reads TGTGCCACCAGCAGAGCCGGGCCTAACACCGGGGAGCTGTTTTTT. The chain joins TRBV15 to TRBJ2-2; D gene unclear. The CDR3 loop spans 15 amino acids. CDR1 and CDR2 from the germline V gene are LNHNV and YYDKDF (reference sequence). Trimming removed 1 base at V and 2 bases at J, with 8 bases between.